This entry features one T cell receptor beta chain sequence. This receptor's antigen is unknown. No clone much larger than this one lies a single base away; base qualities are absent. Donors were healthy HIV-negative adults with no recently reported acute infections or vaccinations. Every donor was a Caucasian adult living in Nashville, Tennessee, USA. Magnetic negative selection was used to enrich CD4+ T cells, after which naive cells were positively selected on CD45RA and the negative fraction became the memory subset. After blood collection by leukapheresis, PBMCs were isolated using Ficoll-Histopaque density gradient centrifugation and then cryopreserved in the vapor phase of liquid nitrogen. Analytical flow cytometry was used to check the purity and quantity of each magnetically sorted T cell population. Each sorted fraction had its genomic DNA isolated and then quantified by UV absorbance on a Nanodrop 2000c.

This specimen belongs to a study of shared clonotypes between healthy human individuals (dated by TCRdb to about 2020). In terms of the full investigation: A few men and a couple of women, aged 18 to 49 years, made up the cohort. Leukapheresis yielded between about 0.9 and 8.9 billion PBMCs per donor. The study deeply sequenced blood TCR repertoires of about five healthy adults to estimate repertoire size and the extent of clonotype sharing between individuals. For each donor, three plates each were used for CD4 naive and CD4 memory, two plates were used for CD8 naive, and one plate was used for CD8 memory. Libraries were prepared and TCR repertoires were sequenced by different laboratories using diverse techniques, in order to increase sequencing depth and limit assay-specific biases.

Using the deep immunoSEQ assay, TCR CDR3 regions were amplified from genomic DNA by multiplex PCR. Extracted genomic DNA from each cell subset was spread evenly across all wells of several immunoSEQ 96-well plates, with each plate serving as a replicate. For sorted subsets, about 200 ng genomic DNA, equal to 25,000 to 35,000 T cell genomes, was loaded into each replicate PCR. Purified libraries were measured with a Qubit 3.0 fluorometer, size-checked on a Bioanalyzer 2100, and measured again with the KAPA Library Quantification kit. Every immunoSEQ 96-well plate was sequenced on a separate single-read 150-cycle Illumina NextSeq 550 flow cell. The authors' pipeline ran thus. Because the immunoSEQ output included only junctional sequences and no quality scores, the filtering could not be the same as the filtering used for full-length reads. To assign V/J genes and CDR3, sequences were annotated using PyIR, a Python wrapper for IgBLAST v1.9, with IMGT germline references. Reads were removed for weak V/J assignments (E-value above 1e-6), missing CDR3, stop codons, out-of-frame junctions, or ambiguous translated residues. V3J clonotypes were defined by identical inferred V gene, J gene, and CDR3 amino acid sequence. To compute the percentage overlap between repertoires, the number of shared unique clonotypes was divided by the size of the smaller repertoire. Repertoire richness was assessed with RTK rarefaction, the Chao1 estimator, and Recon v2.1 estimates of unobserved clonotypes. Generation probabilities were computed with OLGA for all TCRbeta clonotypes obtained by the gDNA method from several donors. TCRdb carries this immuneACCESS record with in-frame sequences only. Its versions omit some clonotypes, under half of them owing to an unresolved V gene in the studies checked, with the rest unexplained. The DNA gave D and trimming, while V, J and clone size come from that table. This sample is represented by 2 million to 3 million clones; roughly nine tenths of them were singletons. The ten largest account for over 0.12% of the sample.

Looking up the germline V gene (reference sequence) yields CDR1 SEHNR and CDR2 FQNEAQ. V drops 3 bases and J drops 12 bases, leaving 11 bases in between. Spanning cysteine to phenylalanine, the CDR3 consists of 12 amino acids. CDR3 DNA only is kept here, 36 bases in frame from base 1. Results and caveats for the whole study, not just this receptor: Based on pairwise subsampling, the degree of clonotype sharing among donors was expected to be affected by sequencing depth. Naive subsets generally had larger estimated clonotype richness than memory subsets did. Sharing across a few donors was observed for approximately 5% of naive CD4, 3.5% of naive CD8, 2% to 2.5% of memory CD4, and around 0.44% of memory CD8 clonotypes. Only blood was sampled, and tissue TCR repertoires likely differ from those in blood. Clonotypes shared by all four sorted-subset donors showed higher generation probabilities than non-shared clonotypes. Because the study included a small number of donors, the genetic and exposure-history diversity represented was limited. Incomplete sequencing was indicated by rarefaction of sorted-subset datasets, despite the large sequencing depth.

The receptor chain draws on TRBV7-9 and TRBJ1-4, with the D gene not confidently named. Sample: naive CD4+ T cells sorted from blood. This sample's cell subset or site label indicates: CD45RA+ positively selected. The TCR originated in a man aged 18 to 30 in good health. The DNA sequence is TGTGCCAGCAGCTTCACCGTCGAACAACTGTTTTTT. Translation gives CASSFTVEQLFF.